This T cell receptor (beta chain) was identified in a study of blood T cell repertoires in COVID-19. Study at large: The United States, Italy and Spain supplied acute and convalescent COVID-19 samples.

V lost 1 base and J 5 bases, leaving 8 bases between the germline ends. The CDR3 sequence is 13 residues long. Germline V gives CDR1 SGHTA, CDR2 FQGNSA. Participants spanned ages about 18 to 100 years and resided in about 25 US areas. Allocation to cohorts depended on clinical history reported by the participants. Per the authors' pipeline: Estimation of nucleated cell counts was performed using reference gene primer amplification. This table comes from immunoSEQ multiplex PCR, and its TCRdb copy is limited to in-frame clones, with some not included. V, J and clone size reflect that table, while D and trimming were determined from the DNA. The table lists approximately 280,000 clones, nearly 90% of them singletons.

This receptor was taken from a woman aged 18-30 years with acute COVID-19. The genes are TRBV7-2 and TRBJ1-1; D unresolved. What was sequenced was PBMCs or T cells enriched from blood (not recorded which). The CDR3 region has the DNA TGTGCCAGCAGCTTAGGGCAGAGGACTGAAGCTTTCTTT. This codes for CASSLGQRTEAFF.